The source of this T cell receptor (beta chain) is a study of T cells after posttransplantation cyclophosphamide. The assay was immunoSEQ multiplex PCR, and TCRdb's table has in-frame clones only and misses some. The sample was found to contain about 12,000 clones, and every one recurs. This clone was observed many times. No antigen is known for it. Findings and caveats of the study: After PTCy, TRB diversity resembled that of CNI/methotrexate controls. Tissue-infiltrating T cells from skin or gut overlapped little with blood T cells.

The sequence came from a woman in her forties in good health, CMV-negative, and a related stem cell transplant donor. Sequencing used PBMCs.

This CDR3 is CASKTSSTDTQYF. Written as DNA, the CDR3 is TGCGCCAGCAAGACTAGCAGCACAGATACGCAGTATTTT. The chain combines TRBV5-1 with TRBJ2-3, with 7 nucleotides matching TRBD2. CDR3 length equals 13 residues. Germline CDR1 is SGHRS and CDR2 is YFSETQ. V lost 6 bases and J lost 0; bases outside the gene matches: 1.